These 20 T cell receptor beta chains originate from one sample sequenced in a study of tumor and adjacent non-tumor tissue in lung cancer. TCRbeta libraries were built with three rounds of nested PCR, modified from ARM-PCR. TCRdb called the multiplex PCR reads again in MiXCR, with one record for every CDR3 protein. Among 65,000 to 95,000 distinct CDR3 sequences, around 86% were seen once, and the ten largest hold 10% to 15%. RNA was extracted from bulk tissue without any cell sorting. Sequences were obtained from lung tumor tissue. The receptors stem from a woman aged 50 to 65 with non-small cell lung cancer.

This clonotype came up a few times. The chain combines TRBV7-2 with TRBJ2-3, with a weak D call TRBD2 (6 bases). With 2 bases removed from V and 7 bases from J, the gap between germline ends came to 16 bases. This CDR3 region has 15 residues. Germline values: CDR1 SGHTA, CDR2 FQGNSA. The CDR3 DNA is TGTGCCAGCAGCTTACCGGGACTTAGCCTTCATACGCAGTATTTT. Amino acid sequence: CASSLPGLSLHTQYF.

As concerns this clonotype: The junction and the germline gene differ at one end; a read error may be behind it. This sequence joins TRBV11-2 and TRBJ2-1, with 7 bases lining up with TRBD2. CDR1 and CDR2 (germline): SGHAT, FQNNGV. This CDR3 has 17 residues. The CDR3 coding sequence is TGTGCCAGCACCCCAGAGGGCGGGGGATGCTCCTACAATGAGCATCTCTTC. This encodes CASTPEGGGCSYNEHLF.

As concerns this clonotype: Because the CDR3 is missing its conserved closing phenylalanine or tryptophan, this is likely a read error. This chain links TRBV10-3 with TRBJ2-1; D is possibly TRBD2 (6 bases). CDR3 length: 16 amino acids. Deletions cut 10 bases from V and 8 bases from J, with 27 bases between. From germline, CDR1 is ENHRY and CDR2 SYGVKD. CDR3 nucleotides: TGTGCCACTTCAAGACTAACGGGAGAAAGTGGAGATGAGCAGTTCTCC. Encoded protein: CATSRLTGESGDEQFS.

The chain links TRBV5-5 to TRBJ1-5; unclear D gene. V lost 6 bases to trimming and J lost 7 bases, with 17 bases between them. In germline, CDR1 is SGHKS, CDR2 YYEKEE (reference sequence). This CDR3 is 14 amino acids long. The CDR3 DNA is TGTGCCAGCAACGGGCTGGGTTTCGTCCAGCCCCAGCATTTT. This translates into CASNGLGFVQPQHF.

As concerns this clonotype: Since the CDR3 does not end with the conserved phenylalanine or tryptophan, this likely comes from a read error. This chain joins TRBV7-2 and TRBJ2-7; the match to TRBD2 covers 8 bases. The germline V gene has CDR1 SGHTA and CDR2 FQGNSA. The CDR3 length is 16 residues. The CDR3 nucleotides are TGCGCCAGCACCCGAATGGCGTGGGCCGGGGGGGACGAGCAGTACTTA. Amino acid sequence: CASTRMAWAGGDEQYL.

Notes on this clonotype: The junction differs from germline at one of its ends, possibly a read error. This sequence joins TRBV11-2 and TRBJ2-2; the D is unclear. This CDR3 has 14 residues. Germline loops: CDR1 SGHAT, CDR2 FQNNGV. The CDR3 is CASNLVPSPGELFF. Here the CDR3 DNA reads TGTGCCAGCAATTTAGTGCCCAGTCCCGGAGAGCTGTTTTTT.

As for this clonotype: It is likely a read error, because the conserved phenylalanine at the end of the CDR3 is missing. The rearrangement links TRBV6-5 to TRBJ2-2, with 7 bases that match TRBD1. This CDR3 has 17 amino acids. Germline CDR1 reads MNHEY; CDR2 reads SVGAGI. The CDR3: CASRTRLGTENIGELFS. CDR3 coding DNA: TGTGCCAGCAGAACAAGACTGGGGACAGAAAACATCGGGGAGCTGTTTTCT.

Of note for this clonotype: Relative to the germline gene, one junction end is altered; a read error may explain this. The V call is TRBV20-1, the J call TRBJ2-4; no definite D call. The CDR3 is 13 amino acids. Germline loops: CDR1 DFQATT, CDR2 SNEGSKA (reference sequence). CDR3 loop: CSARVLNGSIQYF. The CDR3 region has the DNA TGCAGTGCTAGAGTCCTAAACGGCAGCATTCAGTATTTC.

Turning to this clonotype: At one boundary the junction diverges from the germline segment, which might be a read error. The V call is TRBV6-1, the J call TRBJ1-5, with no clear D. Germline CDR1 is MNHNS and CDR2 is SASEGT. The CDR3 is made up of 12 amino acids. This chain's CDR3 is CVSSNSNQPQHF. In DNA form, the CDR3 reads TGTGTCAGCAGTAATAGCAATCAGCCCCAACATTTT.

Details on this clonotype: A read error is likely, as this CDR3 ends without the conserved phenylalanine or tryptophan. It is unclear where the CDR3 begins or ends on the DNA, so no DNA is shown, and the CDR3 is as TCRdb lists it. This sequence joins TRBV11-1 and TRBJ2-1; TRBD1 was called by the table and not checked on the DNA. Germline values: CDR1 SGHAT, CDR2 FQDESV (reference sequence). The CDR3 is made up of 13 amino acids, end residues included. CDR3 residues: CASTRQGIDEEFI.

For this clonotype: Mismatch with germline at one junction end may stem from a read error. The CDR3 DNA follows: TGTAGTGGCTCCGGGAGGTATGGGTACAATGAGCAGTTCTTC. Its protein is CSGSGRYGYNEQFF. This chain uses TRBV20-1 with TRBJ2-1; 7 bases align to TRBD2. The CDR3 consists of 14 residues. The germline gives CDR1 DFQATT, CDR2 SNEGSKA (reference sequence).

Of note for this clonotype: One end of the junction varies from germline; a read error may be responsible. V and J are TRBV6-2 or TRBV6-3 and TRBJ1-6; TRBD1 is a possible D gene (5 bases). This CDR3 contains 13 residues. Germline CDR1 MNHEY, CDR2 SVGEGT. The CDR3 spells CASSGRNNSPLHF. In DNA form, the CDR3 reads TGTGCCAGCTCGGGGCGAAATAATTCACCACTCCACTTT.

In its sample, this clonotype was seen once. For the CDR3, the DNA is TGCAGAGCAGGACCGAGTGAAACTGAAGCTTTCTTT. Its translation: CRAGPSETEAFF. This rearrangement joins TRBV29-1 to TRBJ1-1; D remains unclear. Germline CDR1 and CDR2: SQVTM and ANQGSEA. The CDR3 sequence is 12 residues long.

The V gene is TRBV11-2, the J gene TRBJ2-3; 7 bases line up with TRBD2. The CDR3 covers 12 residues. Germline CDR1 SGHAT, CDR2 FQNNGV. J was trimmed by 10 bases and V by 7 bases; bases with no gene match: 8. CDR3 DNA sequence: TGTGCCAGCACCCGCGGGGGATATGCGCAGTATTTT. It specifies CASTRGGYAQYF.

V gene TRBV20-1 combines with J gene TRBJ2-7; D is ambiguous. V was pared by 6 bases and J by 6 bases, with 21 bases between. Germline assignment: CDR1 DFQATT and CDR2 SNEGSKA (reference sequence). CDR3 length: 14 residues. CDR3 nucleotides: TGCAGTGCAAACTCAACCGGGTCTAGGCGCGAGCAGTACTTC. The encoded protein is CSANSTGSRREQYF.

As concerns this clonotype: Germline is not matched at one junction end, which may reflect a read error. V and J are TRBV29-1 and TRBJ2-1; D is uncertain. In germline, CDR1 is SQVTM, CDR2 ANQGSEA. The CDR3 consists of 13 residues. The CDR3 loop is CSVDRKGNIEQFF. The CDR3 coding sequence is TGCAGTGTTGATAGGAAGGGCAACATTGAGCAATTCTTC.

Turning to this clonotype: A junction end diverges from the germline sequence, so it may reflect a read error. The CDR3 DNA reads as TGTGCCAGCAATGAATCGCACGGGAGCGGGAGTGGATCAATTGGGCAGTACTTC. The encoded protein is CASNESHGSGSGSIGQYF. The V gene is TRBV6-1, the J gene TRBJ2-7; 8 positions agree with TRBD2. Germline V gives CDR1 MNHNS, CDR2 SASEGT. The CDR3 is made up of 18 amino acids.

As concerns this clonotype: Because it lacks the conserved phenylalanine or tryptophan at the end, this CDR3 is likely a read error. The DNA is omitted, as the CDR3 cannot be located on it reliably, and the CDR3 follows TCRdb's listing. The V call is TRBV10-3, the J call TRBJ2-7; the table's D call, TRBD2, has no DNA check behind it. Germline V gene sequence: CDR1 ENHRY, CDR2 SYGVKD. The length of the CDR3 is 15 amino acids, counting both ends. The CDR3 is CAISRLVGAVYEHYL.

This clonotype has just a few counts. A much larger clone differs by one base, so this may be a read error. The chain combines TRBV7-9 with TRBJ1-4; TRBD1 aligns across 9 bases. Germline V gene sequence: CDR1 SEHNR, CDR2 FQNEAQ (reference sequence). This CDR3 has 14 amino acids. CDR3 sequence (DNA): TGTGCCAGCAGCCCGGGACAGGGACGGGAAAAACTGTTATTT. As protein: CASSPGQGREKLLF.

Concerning this clonotype itself: A much larger clone differs from this one at a single base, so this may be a read error. The chain links TRBV2 to TRBJ1-4; 7 bases are a match to TRBD1. Germline V gene lookup returns CDR1 SNHLY and CDR2 FYNNEI. There are 16 residues in the CDR3. The CDR3 protein is CASTGTAHATNVKLFF. CDR3 bases: TGTGCCAGCACTGGGACAGCCCACGCAACTAATGTAAAACTGTTTTTT.